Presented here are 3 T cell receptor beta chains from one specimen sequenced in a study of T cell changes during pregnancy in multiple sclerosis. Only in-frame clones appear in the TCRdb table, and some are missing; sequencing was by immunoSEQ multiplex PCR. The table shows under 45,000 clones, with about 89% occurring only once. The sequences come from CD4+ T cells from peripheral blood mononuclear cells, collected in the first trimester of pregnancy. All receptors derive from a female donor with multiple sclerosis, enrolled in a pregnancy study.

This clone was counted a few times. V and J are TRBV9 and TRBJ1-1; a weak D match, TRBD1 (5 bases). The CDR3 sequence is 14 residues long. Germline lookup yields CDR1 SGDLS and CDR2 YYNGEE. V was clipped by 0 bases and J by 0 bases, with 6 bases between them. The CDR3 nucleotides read TGTGCCAGCAGCGTAGCAGGGATGAACACTGAAGCTTTCTTT. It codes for CASSVAGMNTEAFF.

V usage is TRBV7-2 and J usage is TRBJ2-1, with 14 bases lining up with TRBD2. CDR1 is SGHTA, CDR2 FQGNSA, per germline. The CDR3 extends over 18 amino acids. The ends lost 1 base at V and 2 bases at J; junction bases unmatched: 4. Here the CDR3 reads CASSLGTSGRYPYNEQFF. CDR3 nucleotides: TGTGCCAGCAGCTTAGGGACTAGCGGGAGGTACCCCTACAATGAGCAGTTCTTC. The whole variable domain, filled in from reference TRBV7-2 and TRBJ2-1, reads GAGVSQSPSNKVTEKGKDVELRCDPISGHTALYWYRQSLGQGLEFLIYFQGNSAPDKSGLPSDRFSAERTGGSVSTLTIQRTQQEDSAVYLCASSLGTSGRYPYNEQFFGPGTRLTVL.

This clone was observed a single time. CDR3 in amino acids: CASGLYTALNEQFF. In DNA, the CDR3 is TGTGCTAGTGGTTTGTATACTGCACTGAATGAGCAGTTCTTC. The chain has TRBV12-5 and TRBJ2-1; D is undetermined. Germline lookup yields CDR1 LGHNT and CDR2 FRNRAP. CDR3 size: 14 residues. V was pared by 2 bases and J by 7 bases, with 12 bases between.